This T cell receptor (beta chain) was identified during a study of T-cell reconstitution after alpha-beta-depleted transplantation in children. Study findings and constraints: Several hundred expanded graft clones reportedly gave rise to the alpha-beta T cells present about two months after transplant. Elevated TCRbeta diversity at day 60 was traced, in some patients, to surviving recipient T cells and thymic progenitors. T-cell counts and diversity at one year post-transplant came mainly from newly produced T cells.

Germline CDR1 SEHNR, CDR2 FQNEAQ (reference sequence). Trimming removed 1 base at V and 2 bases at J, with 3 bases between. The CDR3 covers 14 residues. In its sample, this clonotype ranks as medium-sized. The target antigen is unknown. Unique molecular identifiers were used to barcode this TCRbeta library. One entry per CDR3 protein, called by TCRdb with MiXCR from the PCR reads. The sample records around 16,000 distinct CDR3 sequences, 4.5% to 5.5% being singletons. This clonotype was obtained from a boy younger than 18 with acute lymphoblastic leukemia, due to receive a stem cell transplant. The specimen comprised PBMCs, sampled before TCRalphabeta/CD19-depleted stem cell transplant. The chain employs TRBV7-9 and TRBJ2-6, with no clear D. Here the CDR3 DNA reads TGTGCCAGCAGCTTAGGGCCTGGGGCCAACGTCCTGACTTTC. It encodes CASSLGPGANVLTF. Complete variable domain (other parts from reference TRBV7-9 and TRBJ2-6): DTGVSQNPRHKITKRGQNVTFRCDPISEHNRLYWYRQTLGQGPEFLTYFQNEAQLEKSRLLSDRFSAERPKGSFSTLEIQRTEQGDSAMYLCASSLGPGANVLTFGAGSRLTVL.